The next 8 T cell receptor beta chains were all read from a single sample in a study of OX40 agonist ivuxolimab in advanced cancers. Using immunoSEQ multiplex PCR, the repertoire was profiled, and TCRdb retains in-frame clones only, with some absent. The repertoire holds 35,000 to 40,000 clones, with over 80% as singletons. The source was CD4+ or CD8+ T cells sorted from blood, collected in a trial of the OX40 agonist ivuxolimab. These receptors were obtained from an adult with an advanced solid tumor such as melanoma, head and neck, liver or kidney cancer.

The chain is built from TRBV27 and TRBJ2-7, with unresolved D. The CDR3 contains 11 residues. Between the trimmed V and J ends, which lost 6 bases and 4 bases, there was a span of 7 bases. CDR1 and CDR2 (germline): MNHEY, SMNVEV (reference sequence). This chain's CDR3 is CASSSYYEQYF. The CDR3 DNA reads as TGTGCCAGCAGCTCATATTACGAGCAGTACTTC.

Details on this clone: At one of its ends the junction is not consistent with the germline gene, which may arise from a read error. Other nucleotide sequences in the sample specify the same CDR3. The chain employs TRBV7-2 and TRBJ2-7, with a weak D call TRBD2 (6 bases). This CDR3 region has 16 residues. The germline V gene encodes CDR1 SGHTA and CDR2 FQGNSA. The CDR3, as DNA: TGTGCCAGCAGCGCTTCGTCTAGCGCCCACTCCTACGAGCAGTATTTC. Amino acids: CASSASSSAHSYEQYF. The full variable domain, rest sourced from reference TRBV7-2 and TRBJ2-7, is GAGVSQSPSNKVTEKGKDVELRCDPISGHTALYWYRQSLGQGLEFLIYFQGNSAPDKSGLPSDRFSAERTGGSVSTLTIQRTQQEDSAVYLCASSASSSAHSYEQYFGPGTRLTVT.

This chain connects TRBV5-1 to TRBJ2-1; 10 bases map to TRBD2. Germline-derived CDR1 and CDR2 are SGHRS and YFSETQ. Trimming took 4 bases from V and 10 from J; bases not matched to a gene: 8. This CDR3 comprises 14 residues. CDR3 coding DNA: TGCGCCAGCAGCATAGGATTAGCGGGGGGCGAGCAGTTCTTC. Amino acid sequence: CASSIGLAGGEQFF.

This clone has just a few counts. The chain uses TRBV4-2 and TRBJ1-2; D is unclear. In germline, CDR1 is LGHNA, CDR2 YNFKEQ. V lost 0 bases, J lost 4 bases, and 9 bases lay in between. CDR3 size: 14 residues. The CDR3 nucleotides are TGTGCCAGCAGCCAAGATAGGACGCGCTATGGCTACACCTTC. It translates to CASSQDRTRYGYTF.

This clone is a singleton in its sample. V usage is TRBV5-8 and J usage is TRBJ1-5; D call uncertain. The germline V gene has CDR1 SGHTS and CDR2 YDEGEE. The CDR3 loop spans 12 amino acids. With 0 bases removed from V and 7 bases from J, the gap between germline ends came to 5 bases. The CDR3 DNA is TGTGCCAGCAGCTTGGACCAACAGCCCCAGCATTTT. Translating gives CASSLDQQPQHF.

This clone was recorded once. This chain links TRBV18 with TRBJ1-4; 9 nucleotides agree with TRBD1. This CDR3 has 15 residues. The V gene end was trimmed by 3 bases and the J gene end by 10 bases; junction bases not matched to a gene: 9. Germline V gene sequence: CDR1 KGHSH, CDR2 LQKENI. In DNA, the CDR3 is TGTGCCAGCTCACCCTCCGGGACAGGGAGCCGAAAACTGTTTTTT. It encodes CASSPSGTGSRKLFF.

The V gene is TRBV19, the J gene TRBJ2-3; D gene ambiguous. Germline CDR1 LNHDA, CDR2 SQIVND (reference sequence). V was pared by 11 bases and J by 4 bases, with 7 bases between. This CDR3 contains 10 residues. The CDR3 DNA reads TGTGCCCTGTTGTCAGATACGCAGTATTTT. Its translation: CALLSDTQYF.

This rearrangement joins TRBV5-5 to TRBJ2-7; D is undetermined. Deletions cut 5 bases from V and 2 bases from J, with 17 bases between. Germline V gives CDR1 SGHKS, CDR2 YYEKEE (reference sequence). This CDR3 region has 15 residues. CDR3 region: CASSFRSDGTYEQYF. DNA of the CDR3: TGTGCCAGCAGTTTCCGCTCGGACGGAACCTACGAGCAGTACTTC. The whole variable domain, remainder taken from reference TRBV5-5 and TRBJ2-7, is DAGVTQSPTHLIKTRGQQVTLRCSPISGHKSVSWYQQVLGQGPQFIFQYYEKEERGRGNFPDRFSARQFPNYSSELNVNALLLGDSALYLCASSFRSDGTYEQYFGPGTRLTVT.